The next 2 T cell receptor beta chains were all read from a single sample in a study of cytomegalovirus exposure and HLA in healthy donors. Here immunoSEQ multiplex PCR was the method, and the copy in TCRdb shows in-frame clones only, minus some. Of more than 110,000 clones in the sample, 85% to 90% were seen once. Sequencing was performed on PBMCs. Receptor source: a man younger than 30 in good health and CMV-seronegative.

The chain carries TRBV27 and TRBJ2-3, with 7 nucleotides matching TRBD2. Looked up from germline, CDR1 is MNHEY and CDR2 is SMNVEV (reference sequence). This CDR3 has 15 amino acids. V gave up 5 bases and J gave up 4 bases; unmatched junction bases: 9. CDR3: CASSVERGRPDTQYF. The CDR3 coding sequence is TGTGCCAGCAGTGTAGAGCGGGGTCGGCCAGATACGCAGTATTTT.

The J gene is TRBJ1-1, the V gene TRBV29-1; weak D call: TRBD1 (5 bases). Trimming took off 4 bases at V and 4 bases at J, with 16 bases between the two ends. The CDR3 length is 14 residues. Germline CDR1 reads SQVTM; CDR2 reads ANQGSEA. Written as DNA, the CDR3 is TGCAGCGTTGTCGGGGGTAGGGGTAGCACTGAAGCTTTCTTT. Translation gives CSVVGGRGSTEAFF.